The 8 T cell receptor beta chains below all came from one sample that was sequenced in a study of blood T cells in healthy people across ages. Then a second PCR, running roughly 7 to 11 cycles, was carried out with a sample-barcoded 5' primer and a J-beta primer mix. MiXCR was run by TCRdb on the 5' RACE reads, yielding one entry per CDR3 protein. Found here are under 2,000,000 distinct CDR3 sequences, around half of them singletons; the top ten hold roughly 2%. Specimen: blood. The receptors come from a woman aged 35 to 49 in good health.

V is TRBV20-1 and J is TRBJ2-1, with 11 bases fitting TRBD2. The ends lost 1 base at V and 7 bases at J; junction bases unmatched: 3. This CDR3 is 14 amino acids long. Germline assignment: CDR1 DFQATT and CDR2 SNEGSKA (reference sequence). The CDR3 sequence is CSARASGGRNEQFF. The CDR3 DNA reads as TGCAGTGCTAGAGCTAGCGGGGGGAGGAATGAGCAGTTCTTC.

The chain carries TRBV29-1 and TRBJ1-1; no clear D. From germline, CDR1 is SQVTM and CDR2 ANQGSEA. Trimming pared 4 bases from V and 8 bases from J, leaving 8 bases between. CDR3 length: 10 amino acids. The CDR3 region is CSVARNEAFF. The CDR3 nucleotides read TGCAGCGTTGCACGTAACGAAGCTTTCTTT.

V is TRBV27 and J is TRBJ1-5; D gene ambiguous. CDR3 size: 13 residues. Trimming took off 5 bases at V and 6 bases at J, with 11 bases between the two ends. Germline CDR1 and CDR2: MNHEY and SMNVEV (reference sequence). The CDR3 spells CASSPSVVQPQHF. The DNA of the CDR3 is TGTGCCAGCAGTCCCTCTGTTGTTCAGCCCCAGCATTTT.

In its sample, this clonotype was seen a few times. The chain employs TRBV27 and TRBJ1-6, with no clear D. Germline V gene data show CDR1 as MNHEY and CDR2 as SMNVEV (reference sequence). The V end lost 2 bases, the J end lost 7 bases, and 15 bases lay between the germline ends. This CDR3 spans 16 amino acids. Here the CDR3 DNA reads TGTGCCAGCAGTTTACACGGGGATAGGCTAAATTCACCCCTCCACTTT. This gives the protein CASSLHGDRLNSPLHF.

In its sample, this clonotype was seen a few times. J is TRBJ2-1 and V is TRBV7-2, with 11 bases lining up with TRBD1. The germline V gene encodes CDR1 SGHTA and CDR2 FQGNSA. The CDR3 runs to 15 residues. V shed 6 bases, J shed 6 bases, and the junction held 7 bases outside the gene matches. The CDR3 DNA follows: TGTGCCAGCAGTCGGACAGGGGGCTTTTTCAATGAGCAGTTCTTC. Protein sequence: CASSRTGGFFNEQFF.

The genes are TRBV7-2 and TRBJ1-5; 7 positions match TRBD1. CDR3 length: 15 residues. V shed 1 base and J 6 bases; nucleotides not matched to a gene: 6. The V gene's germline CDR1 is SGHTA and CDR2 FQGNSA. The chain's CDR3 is CASSLVGQGGQPQHF. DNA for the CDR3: TGTGCCAGCAGCTTAGTAGGGCAGGGGGGTCAGCCCCAGCATTTT.

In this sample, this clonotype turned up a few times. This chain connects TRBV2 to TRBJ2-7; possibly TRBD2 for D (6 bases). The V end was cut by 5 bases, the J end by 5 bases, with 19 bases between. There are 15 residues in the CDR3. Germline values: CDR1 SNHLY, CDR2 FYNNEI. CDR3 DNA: TGTGCCAGCAGTCCCTTCCGGACGGAGGGTAACGAGCAGTACTTC. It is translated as CASSPFRTEGNEQYF.

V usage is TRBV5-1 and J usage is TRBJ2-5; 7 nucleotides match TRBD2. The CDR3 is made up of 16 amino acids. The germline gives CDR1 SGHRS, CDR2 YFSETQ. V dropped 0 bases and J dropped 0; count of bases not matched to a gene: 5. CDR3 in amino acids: CASSLVLAANQETQYF. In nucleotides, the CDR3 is TGCGCCAGCAGCTTGGTTCTAGCGGCAAACCAAGAGACCCAGTACTTC.